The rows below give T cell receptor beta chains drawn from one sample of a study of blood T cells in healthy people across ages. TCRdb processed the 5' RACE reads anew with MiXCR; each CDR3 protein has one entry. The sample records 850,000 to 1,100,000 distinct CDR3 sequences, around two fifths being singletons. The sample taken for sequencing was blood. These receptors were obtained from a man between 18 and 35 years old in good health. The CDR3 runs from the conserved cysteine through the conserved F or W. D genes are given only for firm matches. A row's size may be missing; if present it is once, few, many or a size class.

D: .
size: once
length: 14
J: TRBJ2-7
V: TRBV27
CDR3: CASSALQWGAEQYF
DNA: TGTGCCAGCAGTGCCCTACAGTGGGGGGCCGAGCAGTACTTC

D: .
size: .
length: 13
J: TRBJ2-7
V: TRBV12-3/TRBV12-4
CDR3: CASGRGQYNEQYF
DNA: TGTGCCAGCGGGCGGGGACAGTACAATGAGCAGTACTTC

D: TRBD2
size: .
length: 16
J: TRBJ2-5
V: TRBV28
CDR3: CASSSPGGPKQETQYF
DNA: TGTGCCAGCAGTTCCCCGGGAGGGCCTAAACAAGAGACCCAGTACTTC

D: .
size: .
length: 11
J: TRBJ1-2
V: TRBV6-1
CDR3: CASSPERAYTF
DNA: TGTGCCAGCAGCCCCGAGAGGGCCTACACCTTC

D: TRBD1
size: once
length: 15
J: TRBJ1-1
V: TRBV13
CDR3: CASSRLTGGYDEAFF
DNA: TGTGCCAGCAGCAGGCTGACAGGGGGCTATGATGAAGCTTTCTTT

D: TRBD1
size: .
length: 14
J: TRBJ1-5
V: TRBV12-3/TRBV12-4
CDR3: CASSRTGANQPQHF
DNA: TGTGCCAGCAGTCGGACAGGGGCCAATCAGCCCCAGCATTTT

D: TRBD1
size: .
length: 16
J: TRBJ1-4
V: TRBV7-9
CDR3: CAGSLGDRATNEKLFF
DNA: TGTGCCGGCAGCTTAGGGGACAGGGCGACTAATGAAAAACTGTTTTTT

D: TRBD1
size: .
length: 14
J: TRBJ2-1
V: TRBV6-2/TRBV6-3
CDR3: CASSYQTGVGEQFF
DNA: TGTGCCAGCAGTTACCAGACAGGGGTCGGTGAGCAGTTCTTC

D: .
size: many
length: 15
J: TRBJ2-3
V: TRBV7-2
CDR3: CASRLGGVPTDTQYF
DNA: TGTGCCAGCAGGCTAGGGGGGGTCCCCACAGATACGCAGTATTTT

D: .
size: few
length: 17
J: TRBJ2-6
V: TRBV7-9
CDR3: CASSSTRFESGANVLTF
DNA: TGTGCCAGCAGCTCGACTAGGTTCGAATCTGGGGCCAACGTCCTGACTTTC

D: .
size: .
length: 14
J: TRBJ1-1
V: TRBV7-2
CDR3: CASSLEGQTGLAFF
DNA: TGTGCCAGCAGCTTAGAAGGACAGACGGGGCTAGCTTTCTTT

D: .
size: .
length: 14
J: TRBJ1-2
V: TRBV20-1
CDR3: CSARGQIPHYGYTF
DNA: TGCAGTGCTAGAGGACAGATTCCTCATTATGGCTACACCTTC

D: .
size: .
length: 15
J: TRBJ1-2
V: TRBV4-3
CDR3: CASSQDLNSNGGYTF
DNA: TGCGCCAGCAGCCAAGATTTAAATTCCAATGGTGGCTACACCTTC

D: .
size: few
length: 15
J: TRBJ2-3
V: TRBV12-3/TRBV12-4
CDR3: CAISPRGASTDTQYF
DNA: TGTGCCATTTCACCCCGGGGGGCTAGCACAGATACGCAGTATTTT

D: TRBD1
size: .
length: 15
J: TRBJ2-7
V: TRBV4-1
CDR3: CASSQRYRGTYEQYF
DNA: TGCGCCAGCAGCCAAAGGTACAGGGGGACCTACGAGCAGTACTTC

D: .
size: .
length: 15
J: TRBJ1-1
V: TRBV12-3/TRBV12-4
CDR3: CASSSSRGAMTEAFF
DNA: TGTGCCAGCAGTTCCTCAAGGGGCGCGATGACTGAAGCTTTCTTT

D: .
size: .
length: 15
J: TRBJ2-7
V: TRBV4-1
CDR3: CASSQDGARSYEQYF
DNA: TGCGCCAGCAGCCAAGATGGGGCCAGATCCTACGAGCAGTACTTC

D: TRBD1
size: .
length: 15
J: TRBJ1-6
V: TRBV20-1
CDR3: CSARFSGQGNSPLHF
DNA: TGCAGTGCTAGGTTTTCCGGACAGGGTAATTCACCCCTCCACTTT

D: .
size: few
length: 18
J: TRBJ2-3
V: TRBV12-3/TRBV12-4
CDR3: CASRGWWGAKSSTDTQYF
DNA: TGTGCCAGCAGAGGGTGGTGGGGGGCGAAGTCTAGCACAGATACGCAGTATTTT

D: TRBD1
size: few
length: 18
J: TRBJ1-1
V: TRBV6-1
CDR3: CASSRGQGAKEGVTEAFF
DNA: TGTGCCAGCAGCCGAGGACAGGGGGCGAAGGAGGGGGTCACTGAAGCTTTCTTT

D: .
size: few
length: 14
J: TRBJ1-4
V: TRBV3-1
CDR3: CASSPDRTNEKLFF
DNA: TGTGCCAGCAGCCCCGACAGGACTAATGAAAAACTGTTTTTT

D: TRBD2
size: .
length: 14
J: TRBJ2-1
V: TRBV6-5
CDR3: CASRIGGDYNEQFF
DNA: TGTGCCAGCAGAATCGGGGGGGATTACAATGAGCAGTTCTTC

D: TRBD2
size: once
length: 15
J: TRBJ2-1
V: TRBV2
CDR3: CASSEGASGYNEQFF
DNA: TGTGCCAGCAGTGAAGGCGCTAGCGGGTACAATGAGCAGTTCTTC

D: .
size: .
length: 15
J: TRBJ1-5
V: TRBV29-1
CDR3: CSVNVGGESNQPQHF
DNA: TGCAGCGTGAACGTCGGGGGCGAAAGCAATCAGCCCCAGCATTTT

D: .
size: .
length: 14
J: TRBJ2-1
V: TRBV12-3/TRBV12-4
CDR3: CASSDTGLRNEQFF
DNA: TGTGCCAGCAGCGACACTGGACTCCGGAATGAGCAGTTCTTC

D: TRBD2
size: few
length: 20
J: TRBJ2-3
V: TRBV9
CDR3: CASSVATSGGGASATDTQYF
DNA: TGTGCCAGCAGCGTAGCTACTAGCGGGGGAGGAGCCTCGGCCACAGATACGCAGTATTTT

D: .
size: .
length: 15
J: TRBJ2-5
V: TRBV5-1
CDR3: CASSWGPGNQETQYF
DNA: TGCGCCAGCAGCTGGGGGCCAGGGAACCAAGAGACCCAGTACTTC